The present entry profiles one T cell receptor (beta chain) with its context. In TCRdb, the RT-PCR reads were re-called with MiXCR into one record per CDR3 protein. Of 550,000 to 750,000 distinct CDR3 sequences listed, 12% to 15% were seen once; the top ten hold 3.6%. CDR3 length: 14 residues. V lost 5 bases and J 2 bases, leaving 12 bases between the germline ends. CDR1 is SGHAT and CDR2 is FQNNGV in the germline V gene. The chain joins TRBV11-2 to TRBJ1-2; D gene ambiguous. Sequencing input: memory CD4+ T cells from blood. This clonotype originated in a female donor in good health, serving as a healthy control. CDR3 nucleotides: TGTGCCAGCAGCCACCCGGGTTCAAACTATGGCTACACCTTC. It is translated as CASSHPGSNYGYTF.